This T cell receptor beta chain was sequenced during a study of T cell repertoires in cytomegalovirus infection. Study in general: HLA-B-restricted CMV epitopes that are well studied were used alongside recently identified HLA-C-restricted ones. CMV infection plus the matching HLA type was flagged by public TCR beta signatures.

In the case of this clonotype: Its specificity is not known.

TCRdb used MiXCR to reprocess the reads, holding one entry per CDR3 protein. The sample lists tens of thousands of distinct CDR3 sequences; over 40% were seen once. V was clipped by 6 bases and J by 0 bases, with 26 bases between them. The CDR3 runs to 19 residues. Germline loops: CDR1 SNHLY, CDR2 FYNNEI. V usage is TRBV2 and J usage is TRBJ1-2; D not certain. This sequence originates from a human donor in good health (CMV status not recorded). Some clones in this sample may be carry-over from other donors' samples. The sample consisted of CD8+ T cells from cultured PBMCs, taken from culture after CMV antigen stimulation. The CDR3 nucleotides are TGTGCCAGCAGCCCCCCCCGGGCCGCAGCTTCTAGCCCTAACTATGGCTACACCTTC. Translated, it gives CASSPPRAAASSPNYGYTF.